The source of this TCR beta chain is a study of Ad26.COV2.S vaccination and SARS-CoV-2 variants. Study-wide context: By the intramuscular route, Ad26.COV2.S was given once, or twice 56 days apart. Study-wide points: People who got the vaccine had more spike-specific TCR breadth than people who got placebo.

The CDR3 is 13 amino acids. The germline V gene has CDR1 SGHRS and CDR2 YFSETQ. V was trimmed by 0 bases and J by 8 bases, leaving 9 bases between them. On this clone itself: Its specificity is not known.

The method was immunoSEQ multiplex PCR; TCRdb's version includes in-frame clones alone and lacks a portion of them. The sample holds hundreds of thousands of clones; 75% to 90% are singletons and the top ten take around 10%. The treatment was: about 20 received Ad26.COV2.S at low or high dose, single or two shots; five or six received placebo; per-sample allocation not given. Each sample was drawn 63 days after the first injection (of vaccine or placebo). In Boston, the donor was an adult between 18-55 years of age. This chain uses TRBV5-1 with TRBJ2-4; perhaps D is TRBD1 or TRBD2 (5 bases each). The sequence came from a person aged 18 to 59 who received the Ad26.COV2.S COVID-19 vaccine or a placebo. This specimen consisted of peripheral blood, obtained in a trial of Ad26.COV2.S vaccine versus placebo. The CDR3 here is CASSLAGSDIQYF. CDR3 sequence (DNA): TGCGCCAGCAGCTTGGCAGGGAGTGACATTCAGTACTTC.